The clone carrying this T cell receptor beta chain was picked up one time. How the authors handled the data: It was from reference gene primer amplification that nucleated cell counts were estimated. Sequenced by immunoSEQ multiplex PCR; TCRdb stores in-frame clones only, minus some. For V, J and clone size, that table is used; D and trimming come from the DNA. The sample lists roughly 100,000 clones, 70% to 90% seen once, with roughly 3% in the top ten. This entry comes from a study of blood T cell repertoires in COVID-19. Across the study: PBMCs, B-cell-depleted T cells, or T cells provided the cDNA or gDNA that made up the material.

V lost 4 bases and J lost 3; bases outside the gene matches: 7. The CDR3 is made up of 15 amino acids. The germline V gene encodes CDR1 SGHDN and CDR2 FVKESK. The specimen sequenced was peripheral blood. This clonotype was obtained from a man aged 50 to 59 in a cohort sampled during active COVID-19. The V gene is TRBV14, the J gene TRBJ2-3, with 7 bases that match TRBD1. This CDR3 is CASSRVTGPTDTQYF. CDR3 bases: TGTGCCAGCAGCCGCGTGACAGGGCCAACAGATACGCAGTATTTT.